Listed below are T cell receptor beta chains from one sample, sequenced in a study of blood T cell repertoires in COVID-19. Produced via immunoSEQ multiplex PCR; TCRdb's table is partial and in-frame only. This table has about 280,000 clones, roughly 85% appearing once. Sequencing was carried out using peripheral blood. Receptor source: a man aged 50 to 60 with active or convalescent COVID-19. Each CDR3 is given with its conserved first and last residue. Fields, in order: D gene, clone size, J gene, V gene, CDR3 DNA, CDR3 protein. A D gene is named only where the DNA matches it firmly. Clone size appears in some rows only: once, few, many, or a class for an expanded clone.

D: TRBD1; size: .; J: TRBJ1-1; V: TRBV5-1; DNA: TGCGCCAGCAGCTTGGGTAGGGACAGCGAGAACACTGAAGCTTTCTTT; CDR3: CASSLGRDSENTEAFF
D: TRBD2; size: .; J: TRBJ2-7; V: TRBV2; DNA: TGTGCCAGCAAGCTCTCGGCAGAGGCGGGAGGTGGTGGGGAGCAGTACTTC; CDR3: CASKLSAEAGGGGEQYF
D: .; size: .; J: TRBJ1-3; V: TRBV5-4; DNA: TGTGCCAGCAGCTTGGACAGGGCCTCTGGAAACACCATATATTTT; CDR3: CASSLDRASGNTIYF
D: .; size: .; J: TRBJ2-2; V: TRBV19; DNA: TGTGCCAGTAGGGAGAGAGTCGATAGCGGTAACACCGGGGAGCTGTTTTTT; CDR3: CASRERVDSGNTGELFF
D: .; size: few; J: TRBJ1-1; V: TRBV27; DNA: TGTGCCAGCAGTTTTAACGGGGGTGAGGGCACTGAAGCTTTCTTT; CDR3: CASSFNGGEGTEAFF
D: .; size: .; J: TRBJ1-1; V: TRBV30; DNA: TGTGCCTGGAGTGGGGGGACAAATCCGAAGTTT; CDR3: CAWSGGTNPKF
D: TRBD1; size: .; J: TRBJ2-1; V: TRBV11-3; DNA: TGTGCCAGCAGCTTAGGGGACAGAGGGGATGAGCAGTTCTTC; CDR3: CASSLGDRGDEQFF
D: .; size: .; J: TRBJ2-1; V: TRBV28; DNA: TGTGCCAGCAGTTACTTTCGGGGGGCGGCTAGCCGGTACAATGAGCAGTTCTTC; CDR3: CASSYFRGAASRYNEQFF
D: TRBD2; size: .; J: TRBJ2-3; V: TRBV18; DNA: TGTGCCAGCTCACCTCCCCGACTAGCGGGAGCAACAGATACGCAGTATTTT; CDR3: CASSPPRLAGATDTQYF
D: .; size: .; J: TRBJ1-6; V: TRBV29-1; DNA: TGCAGCGTGGAGATTGTTGACAGACTTAGTAATTCACCCCTCCACTTT; CDR3: CSVEIVDRLSNSPLHF
D: TRBD1; size: .; J: TRBJ2-1; V: TRBV5-5; DNA: TGTGCCAGCAGCGACCGGGACAGGACCTACAATGAGCAGTTCTTC; CDR3: CASSDRDRTYNEQFF
D: .; size: .; J: TRBJ2-2; V: TRBV12-3/TRBV12-4; DNA: TGTGCCCTTAAGCCTTACACCGGGGAGCTGTTTTTT; CDR3: CALKPYTGELFF
D: .; size: .; J: TRBJ1-1; V: TRBV2; DNA: TGTGCCAGCAGGGCTAGCAGGGGTAACACTGAAGCTTTCTTT; CDR3: CASRASRGNTEAFF
D: .; size: .; J: TRBJ2-2; V: TRBV5-1; DNA: TGCGCCAGCAGTCTCGCGACAGGACTCACCGGGGAGCTGTTTTTT; CDR3: CASSLATGLTGELFF
D: .; size: few; J: TRBJ2-5; V: TRBV6-5; DNA: TGTGCCAGCAGCCGACTCGTATCAGAGACCCAGTACTTC; CDR3: CASSRLVSETQYF
D: TRBD2; size: .; J: TRBJ2-3; V: TRBV12-5; DNA: TGTGCTAGTGGTCCTCGGGGGGGGACGTCCACAGATACGCAGTATTTT; CDR3: CASGPRGGTSTDTQYF
D: .; size: .; J: TRBJ1-1; V: TRBV4-2; DNA: TGTGCCAGCAGCCGGGACTGGGGGGGTACTGAAGCTTTCTTT; CDR3: CASSRDWGGTEAFF
D: .; size: .; J: TRBJ2-1; V: TRBV7-7; DNA: TGTGCTAGCAGCTCGGGGGCAGGGGGATACAATGAGCAGTTCTTC; CDR3: CASSSGAGGYNEQFF
D: TRBD2; size: .; J: TRBJ2-7; V: TRBV3-1/TRBV3-2; DNA: TGTGCCAGCAAGTTCGGCGGGAGCTCGGGAGAGCAGTACTTC; CDR3: CASKFGGSSGEQYF
D: .; size: .; J: TRBJ2-1; V: TRBV20-1; DNA: TGCAGTGCTAGGGGAGGTAGCTTCGAGTTCTTC; CDR3: CSARGGSFEFF
D: TRBD1; size: .; J: TRBJ1-4; V: TRBV5-1; DNA: TGCGCCAGCAGCTCCCGGGACAGGGCTGAAAAACTGTTTTTT; CDR3: CASSSRDRAEKLFF
D: TRBD2; size: few; J: TRBJ2-7; V: TRBV25-1; DNA: TGTGCCAGCAGTGACCGGGGGGTTGTGGGCAAGTACGAGCAGTACTTC; CDR3: CASSDRGVVGKYEQYF
D: .; size: .; J: TRBJ1-1; V: TRBV18; DNA: TGTGCCAGCTCACCTACATACACGATGAACACTGAAGCTTTCTTT; CDR3: CASSPTYTMNTEAFF
D: .; size: .; J: TRBJ1-1; V: TRBV19; DNA: TGTGCCAGTAGTATAGATCTGGCCAGGATCGAAGCGAACACTGAAGCTTTCTTT; CDR3: CASSIDLARIEANTEAFF
D: .; size: .; J: TRBJ1-1; V: TRBV6-5; DNA: TGTGCCAGCAGAGACACACAGAACACTGAAGCTTTCTTT; CDR3: CASRDTQNTEAFF
D: .; size: .; J: TRBJ1-2; V: TRBV18; DNA: TGTGCCAGCTCCCCTGAGGGGGGGGCGGACTATGGCTACACCTTC; CDR3: CASSPEGGADYGYTF
D: TRBD2; size: .; J: TRBJ2-7; V: TRBV6-5; DNA: TGTGCCAGCAGTTACGAACTAGCGGGGGGAAGGGAGCAGTACTTC; CDR3: CASSYELAGGREQYF
D: .; size: .; J: TRBJ2-7; V: TRBV6-2/TRBV6-3; DNA: TGTGCCAGCAGTCGGGGTCCCTACGAGCAGTACTTC; CDR3: CASSRGPYEQYF